Listed below are T cell receptor beta chains from one sample, sequenced in a study of cytomegalovirus exposure and HLA in healthy donors. The assay was immunoSEQ multiplex PCR, and TCRdb's table has in-frame clones only and misses some. The repertoire holds around 160,000 clones, with approximately 85% as singletons. The specimen was PBMCs. The receptor set was obtained from a man aged 18 to 30 in good health and CMV-seropositive. Both conserved end residues are part of each CDR3. A D gene is named only where the DNA matches it firmly. Some rows mark clone size as missing; the rest say once, few, many or name a class of expanded clone.

length	V	D	size	J	DNA	CDR3
15	TRBV14	.	.	TRBJ1-4	TGTGCCAGCAGCCAAGAAAGGCGGGCGGATGAAAAACTGTTTTTT	CASSQERRADEKLFF
17	TRBV4-3	TRBD2	.	TRBJ2-2	TGCGCCAGCAGCCAAGATTGGATTAGCGGGGGTCCCGGGGAGCTGTTTTTT	CASSQDWISGGPGELFF
15	TRBV30	.	.	TRBJ1-5	TGTGCCTGGAGCCCTGAGGCGGGGGGCGGTCAGCCCCAGCATTTT	CAWSPEAGGGQPQHF
14	TRBV10-3	.	.	TRBJ1-1	TGTGCCATCAGTGGGGGCGTCATGAACACTGAAGCTTTCTTT	CAISGGVMNTEAFF
15	TRBV5-1	.	.	TRBJ2-1	TGCGCCAGCAGCTCGCGGGGTGGGTTCTACAATGAGCAGTTCTTC	CASSSRGGFYNEQFF
13	TRBV19	.	.	TRBJ2-1	TGTGCCAGTAGTAAGGGCGGGGATAATGAGCAGTTCTTC	CASSKGGDNEQFF
16	TRBV18	.	.	TRBJ2-1	TGTGCCAGCTCACCACCAGACGGACAACCCTACAATGAGCAGTTCTTC	CASSPPDGQPYNEQFF
15	TRBV7-9	TRBD2	.	TRBJ2-3	TGTGCCAGCAGCTTAGCGGGGGGGAGCACAGATACGCAGTATTTT	CASSLAGGSTDTQYF
15	TRBV6-5	.	.	TRBJ1-5	TGTGCCAGCAGGGGAATGGGGGGGGCCAATCAGCCCCAGCATTTT	CASRGMGGANQPQHF
14	TRBV29-1	TRBD2	.	TRBJ2-1	TGCAGCGAGCTACGTAGCGGGGGGAAACATGAGCAGTTCTTC	CSELRSGGKHEQFF
14	TRBV2	TRBD1	.	TRBJ2-7	TGTGCCAGCGGAAAGGGACAGCTAACCTACGAGCAGTACTTC	CASGKGQLTYEQYF
13	TRBV19	TRBD1	.	TRBJ1-5	TGTGCCAGTAGGTTGACAGGGAACCAGCCCCAGCATTTT	CASRLTGNQPQHF
16	TRBV5-8	TRBD1	.	TRBJ1-2	TGTGCCAGCAGCCCGCCGGGGACAGCTGTTTTCTATGGCTACACCTTC	CASSPPGTAVFYGYTF
13	TRBV7-7	TRBD1	.	TRBJ2-1	TGTGCCAGCAGCCCGGGACAGAACAATGAGCAGTTCTTC	CASSPGQNNEQFF
17	TRBV18	TRBD2	.	TRBJ2-1	TGTGCCAGCTCACCAGCGGCTAGCGGGGGCCTCTACAATGAGCAGTTCTTC	CASSPAASGGLYNEQFF
18	TRBV4-1	.	.	TRBJ2-1	TGCGCCAGCAGCCAAGGAACCCAGGGGCCCACGCGTTACAATGAGCAGTTCTTC	CASSQGTQGPTRYNEQFF
12	TRBV15	.	once	TRBJ1-2	TGTGCCACCAGCAGAGTCAGGGATGGCTACACCTTC	CATSRVRDGYTF
14	TRBV5-1	TRBD1	.	TRBJ2-2	TGCGCCAGCAGCCGGACAGGGGATACCGGGGAGCTGTTTTTT	CASSRTGDTGELFF
15	TRBV30	.	.	TRBJ2-2	TGTGCCTGGAGTGTATTTCTGGGGGCCGTCGGGGAGCTGTTTTTT	CAWSVFLGAVGELFF
13	TRBV6-5	TRBD1	.	TRBJ1-2	TGTGCCAGCAGTTTGGACAGGGAGTATGGCTACACCTTC	CASSLDREYGYTF
13	TRBV30	.	few	TRBJ2-7	TGTGCCTGGAGTGTGGACAGCAACTACGAGCAGTACTTC	CAWSVDSNYEQYF
12	TRBV5-1	.	.	TRBJ2-5	TGCGCCAGCAGCACTGATCAAGAGACCCAGTACTTC	CASSTDQETQYF
13	TRBV19	TRBD1	.	TRBJ2-3	TGTGCCAGTAGGCCAACAGGGGAAGATACGCAGTATTTT	CASRPTGEDTQYF
12	TRBV5-6	.	.	TRBJ2-5	TGTGCCAGCAGTAGGGGGTTTGAGACCCAGTACTTC	CASSRGFETQYF
14	TRBV6-1	TRBD1	.	TRBJ1-2	TGTGCCGAGTCCGGGACAGGGCCTAACTATGGCTACACCTTC	CAESGTGPNYGYTF
14	TRBV6-5	TRBD1	.	TRBJ1-6	TGTGCCAGCAGTCGACAGGGGTCAGGCTCACCCCTCCACTTT	CASSRQGSGSPLHF
10	TRBV27	.	.	TRBJ1-1	TGTGCCAGCGGGGGGGCTGAAGCTTTCTTT	CASGGAEAFF
15	TRBV27	TRBD1	.	TRBJ1-1	TGTGCCAGCAGTTTTTCGGGACAGCAGAACACTGAAGCTTTCTTT	CASSFSGQQNTEAFF
15	TRBV9	TRBD2	.	TRBJ2-5	TGTGCCAGCAGCGTAGCTGCTAGCGGGGCGGAGACCCAGTACTTC	CASSVAASGAETQYF
14	TRBV6-1	TRBD1	.	TRBJ1-1	TGTGCCAGCATTAGAGACAGGGCGAACACTGAAGCTTTCTTT	CASIRDRANTEAFF
17	TRBV19	.	.	TRBJ2-3	TGTGCCAGTAGAGAGATTGAACAGGGTAAGGGAACAGATACGCAGTATTTT	CASREIEQGKGTDTQYF
15	TRBV5-1	TRBD2	.	TRBJ2-3	TGCGCCAGCAGCTTGGGGACTAGCGTCACAGATACGCAGTATTTT	CASSLGTSVTDTQYF
12	TRBV29-1	TRBD1	.	TRBJ1-2	TGCAGCGTTGAGACAGGGAACTATGGCTACACCTTC	CSVETGNYGYTF
14	TRBV7-6	.	.	TRBJ2-5	TGTGCCAGCAGCCTCGCCAGGGATAGAGAGACCCAGTACTTC	CASSLARDRETQYF
16	TRBV7-6	TRBD2	.	TRBJ2-3	TGTGCCAGCAGCAGAGAGACTAGCGGGGGGTCAGATACGCAGTATTTT	CASSRETSGGSDTQYF
17	TRBV7-9	TRBD2	.	TRBJ2-1	TGTGCCAGCAGACGTACTAGCGGGGGGGCTTTGGTATATGAGCAGTTCTTC	CASRRTSGGALVYEQFF
14	TRBV9	.	.	TRBJ2-7	TGTGCCAGCAGCGTAGGACAGGTGGCCTACGAGCAGTACTTC	CASSVGQVAYEQYF
13	TRBV6-4	.	.	TRBJ2-1	TGTGCCAGCAGTGACTCTCCTATGGATGAGCAGTTCTTC	CASSDSPMDEQFF
14	TRBV6-5	.	.	TRBJ2-7	TGTGCCAGCAGGCACAGGGGGAGGGCCTACGAGCAGTACTTC	CASRHRGRAYEQYF
13	TRBV6-5	.	.	TRBJ1-5	TGTGCCAGCAGTGAGGGATTGAATCAGCCCCAGCATTTT	CASSEGLNQPQHF
12	TRBV7-9	.	.	TRBJ2-7	TGTTCCACCCGAGGACAGACCTACGAGCAGTACTTC	CSTRGQTYEQYF
14	TRBV7-9	.	.	TRBJ2-7	TGTGCCAGCAGCTCACCTGGGGGGTCCTACGAGCAGTACTTC	CASSSPGGSYEQYF
13	TRBV6-4	TRBD1	.	TRBJ1-6	TGTGCCAGCAACAGGGGGCCGAATTCACCCCTCCACTTT	CASNRGPNSPLHF
14	TRBV5-1	TRBD1	.	TRBJ2-7	TGCGCCAGCAGCTTGGACAGGGGGATGTACGAGCAGTACTTC	CASSLDRGMYEQYF
15	TRBV6-1	.	.	TRBJ1-6	TGTGCCAGCAGTGAAGGTCGGACAGCTAATTCACCCCTCCACTTT	CASSEGRTANSPLHF
15	TRBV2	.	.	TRBJ2-1	TGTGCCAGCAGTGACGAGCGGAGCTCCTACAATGAGCAGTTCTTC	CASSDERSSYNEQFF
14	TRBV5-3	.	.	TRBJ2-7	TGTGCCAGAAGCGAACTCCCCACGTCCTACGAGCAGTACTTC	CARSELPTSYEQYF
14	TRBV19	TRBD1	.	TRBJ1-1	TGTGCCAGTAGCCCTTGGGGGACAGGCACTGAAGCTTTCTTT	CASSPWGTGTEAFF
15	TRBV9	TRBD2	.	TRBJ2-7	TGTGCCAGCAGCGGCGGAGCGGGGGTTACCTACGAGCAGTACTTC	CASSGGAGVTYEQYF
13	TRBV27	.	few	TRBJ1-1	TGTGCCAGCAGCAGATCGATCGGGGCTGAAGCTTTCTTT	CASSRSIGAEAFF
14	TRBV27	.	.	TRBJ2-7	TGTGCCAGCAGCTTCGACAGGAGGACCTACGAGCAGTACTTC	CASSFDRRTYEQYF
17	TRBV4-3	TRBD2	.	TRBJ2-7	TGCGCCAGCAGCCAAGATCTTGCGGGGGGTCTCACCTACGAGCAGTACTTC	CASSQDLAGGLTYEQYF
16	TRBV7-6	.	.	TRBJ2-1	TGTGCCAGCAGCTTAGGTAGTCTAGCAGCCTACAATGAGCAGTTCTTC	CASSLGSLAAYNEQFF